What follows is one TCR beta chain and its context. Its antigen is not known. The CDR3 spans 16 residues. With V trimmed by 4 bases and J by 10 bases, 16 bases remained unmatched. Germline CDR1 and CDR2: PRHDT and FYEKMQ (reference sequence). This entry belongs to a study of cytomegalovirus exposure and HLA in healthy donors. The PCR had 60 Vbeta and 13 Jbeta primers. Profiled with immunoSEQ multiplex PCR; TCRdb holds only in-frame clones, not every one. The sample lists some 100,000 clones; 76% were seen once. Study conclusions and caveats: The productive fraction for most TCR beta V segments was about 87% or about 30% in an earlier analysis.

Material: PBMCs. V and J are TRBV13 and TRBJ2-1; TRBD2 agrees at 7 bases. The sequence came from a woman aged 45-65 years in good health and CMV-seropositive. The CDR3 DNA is TGTGCCAGCAGCTACCTCCGGGGAGGACGGGGGGAGGAGCAGTTCTTC. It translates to CASSYLRGGRGEEQFF.